This TCR beta chain was sequenced for a study of T cell responses to AZD1222 COVID-19 vaccine. Study as a whole: Pooling covered second doses at about 4 or about 12 weeks.

For this clone: Its target is unknown.

Whole-study results and caveats: Per reports, nearly half of all spike-specific TCRs target regions that are unmutated in variants. Only a handful of people who got AZD1222 tested seropositive at baseline. The donor cohort was predominantly white British with a female majority, and clonal diversity may have been underestimated.

This CDR3 has 15 residues. Germline CDR1 and CDR2: SGHTA and FQGTGA. Losses at the gene ends were 5 bases for V and 5 bases for J; bases not matched to a gene: 9. Assay used: immunoSEQ multiplex PCR; TCRdb lists only in-frame clones, some missing. Of 120,000 to 150,000 clones listed, around 88% are singletons. The sample consisted of peripheral blood, taken on day 0 of AZD1222 vaccination. This chain links TRBV7-3 with TRBJ2-5; 9 bases align to TRBD2. The sequence was obtained from an adult in good health. The DNA of the CDR3 is TGTGCCAGCAGCCGGGGACTAGCCCCTCGGGAGACCCAGTACTTC. The encoded protein is CASSRGLAPRETQYF. Combining the CDR3 with reference TRBV7-3 and TRBJ2-5 gives the whole variable domain GAGVSQTPSNKVTEKGKYVELRCDPISGHTALYWYRQSLGQGPEFLIYFQGTGAADDSGLPNDRFFAVRPEGSVSTLKIQRTERGDSAVYLCASSRGLAPRETQYFGPGTRLLVL.